Shown below are 2 T cell receptor beta chains from a single sample sequenced in a study of blood T cells in healthy people across ages. Sample-barcoded 5' priming and a J-beta primer mix drove a second PCR of roughly 7 to 11 cycles. TCRdb independently ran MiXCR on the 5' RACE reads; one entry per CDR3 protein. The table records hundreds of thousands of distinct CDR3 sequences, more than 40% of them present only once. The sample was blood. Receptors originate from a woman aged 55 to 70 in good health.

Comments on this clonotype: A junction boundary mismatches the germline segment, possibly from a read error. V is TRBV4-3 and J is TRBJ2-5; 11 bases line up with TRBD2. There are 16 residues in the CDR3. From germline, CDR1 is LGHNA and CDR2 YSLEER. CDR3 sequence (DNA): TGCGCCAGCAGCCAGGAAATAGCGGGAGGGCCGGGGGAGCAGGACTTC. The encoded protein is CASSQEIAGGPGEQDF.

This clonotype has more than one count but fewer than ten. V and J are TRBV27 and TRBJ2-7; D not resolved. Germline loops: CDR1 MNHEY, CDR2 SMNVEV (reference sequence). Trimming removed 0 bases from V and 5 bases from J, with 14 bases in between. The CDR3 extends over 15 amino acids. The CDR3 region has the DNA TGTGCCAGCAGTTTATCGTACGGGCCTAACCACGAGCAGTACTTC. Its translation: CASSLSYGPNHEQYF.